A selection of T cell receptor beta chains follows, all from one sample in a study of blood T cells in healthy people across ages. MiXCR, applied by TCRdb to the 5' RACE reads, yields one record per CDR3 protein. In the table there are roughly 1.7 million distinct CDR3 sequences, around 35% of which are singletons. The sample was blood. These receptors all come from a woman in her 30s in good health. Both conserved end residues are trimmed from each CDR3. The D gene is left open where the match is weak.

v_call	d_call	j_call	cdr3_aa
TRBV6-1	TRBD1	TRBJ1-2	ASSLLTGANYGYT
TRBV6-5	NA	TRBJ2-7	ASSYQGPRGIYEQY
TRBV11-3	NA	TRBJ2-3	ASSARIGDTQY
TRBV20-1	NA	TRBJ2-1	SASWNRARPYRSFYNEQF
TRBV20-1	NA	TRBJ1-2	SAADHIEGRDGYT
TRBV3-1	NA	TRBJ2-5	ASSQVALGDRETQY
TRBV20-1	NA	TRBJ1-1	SALFYGGAF
TRBV2	NA	TRBJ2-5	ASSRGTGLIGTQY
TRBV29-1	NA	TRBJ2-3	SVEDVAGDTQY
TRBV27	NA	TRBJ2-7	ASSDQLISTYEQY
TRBV4-1	NA	TRBJ2-7	ASSQDQSGSVYEQY
TRBV7-9	TRBD2	TRBJ2-1	ASSFSRGTSGVPTDNEQF
TRBV4-2	TRBD2	TRBJ2-3	ASSQDGAGGGSDTQY
TRBV27	TRBD2	TRBJ2-7	ASSLTSGSLSYEQY
TRBV6-1	NA	TRBJ2-3	ASSELRGGADTQY
TRBV3-1	NA	TRBJ1-2	ASSLLTAGDGYGYT
TRBV2	NA	TRBJ1-4	ASNRQLNEELF
TRBV20-1	NA	TRBJ1-2	SALIGALRGYT
TRBV11-2	NA	TRBJ1-1	ASSPRMSSLGDTEAF
TRBV25-1	NA	TRBJ1-2	ASSESGPGYGYT
TRBV6-1	TRBD1	TRBJ2-7	ASSLGQLLQQY
TRBV4-2	TRBD2	TRBJ2-3	ASSRTSRREDTQY
TRBV12-3/TRBV12-4	NA	TRBJ1-5	ASSLAPGPSNQPQH
TRBV7-9	NA	TRBJ2-1	GSSSSDSPREQF
TRBV6-1	NA	TRBJ2-7	ASSDLEEQY
TRBV30	NA	TRBJ2-1	AWSVRRHNEQF
TRBV28	NA	TRBJ1-2	ASRTVRQNYGYT
TRBV30	NA	TRBJ1-5	AWSVGVDQPQH
TRBV20-1	TRBD2	TRBJ2-3	SARMSGGAQY
TRBV5-1	TRBD1	TRBJ1-2	ASSADRGPYNYGYT
TRBV12-3/TRBV12-4	NA	TRBJ2-3	ASSRGGRGTDTQY
TRBV9	NA	TRBJ2-3	ASSPHLAPDTQY
TRBV20-1	NA	TRBJ2-3	SAEDPRATDTQY
TRBV9	NA	TRBJ1-3	ASSVEIGNTIY
TRBV10-3	TRBD1	TRBJ2-1	AISAKDRASSYNEQF
TRBV7-9	TRBD2	TRBJ2-1	ASSRSSGSGREQF
TRBV12-3/TRBV12-4	NA	TRBJ1-5	ASTLLANQPQH
TRBV7-2	TRBD1	TRBJ2-3	ASRMDRGGHGTQY
TRBV6-2/TRBV6-3	TRBD1	TRBJ1-2	ASYRGDYGYT
TRBV20-1	TRBD1	TRBJ2-3	SAPGQGARWDTQY
TRBV7-9	NA	TRBJ1-2	ASTQGSGVGYT
TRBV7-9	TRBD2	TRBJ2-3	ASSPQGKRGAGDTQY
TRBV6-2/TRBV6-3	NA	TRBJ2-4	ASSYSTLLVRGRNIQY
TRBV19	NA	TRBJ2-2	ASSIGEGVFTGELF
TRBV7-6	TRBD1	TRBJ1-1	ASSLARAGGNTEAF
TRBV20-1	NA	TRBJ2-5	SPKRGTDSTQY